The TCR beta chain under discussion was sequenced for a study of cytomegalovirus exposure and HLA in healthy donors (dated by TCRdb to the late 2010s). About the full investigation: According to an earlier analysis of 450 to 650 of the donors, about 179 million T cells yielded 117 million unique TCR beta sequences and 276 Gb of sequence data. Approximately 330 gigabases of sequencing data and 70 million to 95 million unique TCR sequences made up an early release that covered 640 HLA-typed donors. The genetic ancestry cluster associated with self-reported Caucasian donors included 81% of the approximately 430 genotyped donors. The study aimed to test whether cataloging public T cell receptors could reveal signatures of past pathogen exposure. The T cell repertoires of 666 subjects were profiled by immunosequencing and related to cytomegalovirus serostatus. A separate validation cohort of roughly 130 different subjects was used in addition to the roughly 700-subject first cohort. To predict cytomegalovirus infection status, the study combined high-throughput TCR immunosequencing, statistical association of individual TCRs with disease status, and machine learning. To study patterns of TCR occurrence, a later analysis re-analyzed previously published TCR beta repertoires from 600 to 750 donors and added high-resolution HLA genotyping. Rather than drawing on any new phenotypic data, the later analysis identified candidate immune exposures from TCR beta sequences and the way those sequences occurred across donors. To decide whether each TCR beta V gene segment behaved as functional or pseudogenic, an earlier analysis of some 600 of the donors relied on high-throughput TCR beta sequencing. Donor age, sex, ethnicity and CMV serostatus were collected together with the repertoire data. Genome-wide SNP genotypes for about 55% of the roughly 670 donors were used in a later genetic analysis, which treated that subset as a discovery cohort. Every repertoire in the discovery cohort had been generated on one and the same sequencing platform. Class I and class II HLA loci were covered by the typing at four-digit resolution. Typing coverage differed by locus: A, B, C, DRB1 and DQB1 were typed in about 629-640 donors, DQA1 in roughly 510, DPA1 in roughly 590, and DPB1 in 450 to 490. Roughly 5 DR-DQ haplotypes were handled as single units for association and clustering, since linkage in the cohort was strong. On average, roughly 240,000 unique TCR beta nucleotide sequences were sequenced per donor among more than 350 genotyped donors of the cohort, with 15% to 20% of those sequences being non-productive.

Between the V and J ends, shortened by 0 bases and 7 bases respectively, the junction contains 6 bases. As encoded in the germline V gene (reference sequence), CDR1 is LNHNV while CDR2 is YYDKDF. Counted from cysteine to phenylalanine, this CDR3 has 12 amino acids. Left in the record is the CDR3 DNA by itself, 36 bases read in frame from the first base. On the study overall, not on this receptor specifically: Sequencing depth was assumed to be roughly uniform across donors in the presence/absence analyses, though that assumption may not hold. A later analysis found that most CMV-associated TCR beta chains appeared HLA-restricted, with HLA associations seemingly driven largely by CMV exposure. A group of highly shared sequence variants was considered likely to be a technical artifact of the sequencing pipeline. Several of the top co-occurrence clusters appeared to be linked to parvovirus B19, influenza, CMV and Epstein-Barr virus, according to a later analysis. The study gave a list of over 150 TCR beta chains associated with cytomegalovirus. In an earlier analysis of approximately 590 of the donors, most TCR beta V segments appeared in productive rearrangements about 87% or about 30% of the time, broadly matching IMGT annotations. This cohort had only TCR beta chains sequenced, and the lack of alpha or paired-chain data limited which features could be detected. At a false discovery rate of 0.05, a later analysis linked fewer than 20,000 TCR beta sequences to specific HLA alleles. A later analysis found that TCR association rates varied across HLA loci, with DRB1 alleles showing the most associated TCRs and HLA-C alleles the fewest. A later genetic analysis reported fewer N-insertions in productive TCRs among donors in an Asian-associated ancestry cluster than the roughly 690-donor mean. When HLA alleles, especially DR and DQ, strongly co-occurred, attributing TCR associations to individual alleles was difficult. In a later analysis, HLA-associated TCR beta chains showed more clonal expansion and lower generation probabilities than non-associated chains that were equally common. Linkage disequilibrium might explain the correlated functional status among segregating V segments, but an unknown experimental factor could not be ruled out. It was suggested by the authors that the approach could potentially be generalized to other disease states and immunological phenotypes. The classifier was reported to diagnose cytomegalovirus status with high specificity and sensitivity in both the original and validation cohorts. A further reported finding was that TCR beta sequences accurately predicted the HLA-A and HLA-B alleles for most subjects in the first cohort. The 87-base-pair reads could not distinguish some IMGT-functional V segments, including TRBV6-2 and TRBV6-3, so those segments were excluded. A later genetic analysis associated a missense DCLRE1C variant with V-gene and J-gene trimming of TCR beta chains, and an independent cohort replicated the association. Because some donors lacked HLA typing at each locus, the association tests relied only on the typed subset. The earlier analysis of approximately 560 of the donors excluded about 16 rarely observed V segments, including chromosome 9 orphons, because counts were too low. For the cohort, immune exposure information was limited to CMV serostatus. In vitro tests confirmed that a few of the cytomegalovirus-associated TCR beta chains recognize cytomegalovirus antigens. Across donors, most TCR sequences were observed very rarely, whereas some public TCRs were present in many individuals.

The method was the immunoSEQ multiplex PCR assay. A mixture of 60 forward primers for TCR Vbeta segments and 13 reverse primers for TCR Jbeta segments was used in the multiplex PCR. The CDR3 region of rearranged TCR beta genes was amplified from genomic DNA with a multiplex PCR assay. Amplified TCR beta libraries were sequenced as 87-base-pair reads on the Illumina HiSeq System. Processing in the source paper ran as follows. In a later analysis, tens of millions of unique TCR beta chains were counted across the approximately 640 repertoires, and roughly 10 million of these chains were shared by at least two donors. To remove PCR and sequencing errors, raw reads were error-corrected and collapsed into unique sequences using a nearest-neighbor algorithm that merged closely related sequences. To assign V, D and J gene segments, CDR3 sequences were aligned to IMGT reference sequences. Each retained sequence needed at least a six-nucleotide match to both a V gene segment and a J gene segment. A rearrangement counted as productive if the CDR3 had no stop codons and remained in frame with V and J, and every other rearrangement counted as non-productive. Following IMGT convention, CDR3 was defined as the stretch from the second conserved V-encoded cysteine up to the conserved J-encoded phenylalanine. The earlier analysis of 587 of the donors excluded sequences that lacked an unambiguous match to a single V gene segment. In an earlier analysis of a few hundred of the donors, V segments were called functional above 56.7% productive rearrangements and were called segregating when the between-donor standard deviation exceeded 5%. A statistical classification framework was built to diagnose cytomegalovirus status from the catalog of TCR beta chain sequences. In a later analysis, V and J genes were assigned by comparing TCR nucleotide sequences against IMGT/GENE-DB human TR gene sequences. Using the TCRdist pipeline, a later analysis assigned CDR3 sequences along with most-parsimonious VDJ recombination scenarios. In a later analysis, each TCR beta chain was defined by its CDR3 amino acid sequence together with its V-gene family, and reads lacking a unique V-gene family were excluded. As a way to deal with suspected cross-contamination and a sequencing artifact, a later analysis dropped 450 to 600 nucleotide sequences that were highly shared and had low generation probability. For each public chain, a later analysis derived a clonal expansion index from normalized ranks of inferred template counts within each repertoire. In a later analysis, generation probabilities were computed using a VDJ recombination model fitted to out-of-frame rearrangements, and the results were checked against IGoR. In a later analysis, hypergeometric tests were used to score TCR-TCR, TCR-HLA and TCR-CMV co-occurrence, with a repertoire-size bias correction applied to TCR pairs. In a later analysis, false discovery rates were estimated by permuting HLA or CMV assignments 20 times. In a later analysis, co-occurring TCRs were grouped using DBSCAN, with TCRdist sequence similarity added in when clustering inside HLA-allele-positive subsets. Co-occurrence clustering excluded repertoires with fewer than 30,000 or more than 120,000 public chains, plus five with anomalous nucleotide sharing. The table was pulled from immuneACCESS by TCRdb, which kept in-frame rearrangements only. Such tables lose some clones; where checked, under half of the loss comes from unresolved V genes, and the rest has no known cause. V and J calls and clone size come straight from that table; D and trimming were deduced from the DNA. The sample's table lists a count of fewer than 85,000 clones. Together, the top ten hold around 4.4% of the sample.

A word on this clone: Its antigen is not yet known.

The cohort was made up of 500 to 800 healthy bone marrow donors. At the time of sampling, every cohort member was nominally healthy, though immune exposures that went unrecorded were likely present. The donor was CMV seronegative and belonged to the group of more than 300 seronegative cohort members. A peripheral blood sample was collected from each donor, and TCR beta sequencing was performed on peripheral blood mononuclear cells. The Qiagen DNeasy Blood Extraction Kit was used to extract genomic DNA from the blood cell samples. The rearrangement combines TRBV15 with TRBJ1-2; a confident D gene designation cannot be given. The sequence derives from a man between 25 and 39 years old in good health and CMV-seronegative. Material: PBMCs. The CDR3 loop reads CATSRDFGGYTF. The nucleotide sequence is given as TGTGCCACCAGCAGAGACTTCGGTGGCTACACCTTC.